This T cell receptor (beta chain) was sequenced for a study of human T cells and chemical hapten exposure. Across the study: Cases of alopecia areata, totalis or universalis occurred in a predominantly female patient group. Study outcomes and limitations: Large CDR3 similarity clusters arose significantly more often from expanded TCRs than from controls.

TCRdb redid the calling of the RACE reads with MiXCR, one entry per CDR3 protein. Among some 190,000 distinct CDR3 sequences listed, more than 20% were seen once. The sample's time point: patch test 1, 2 weeks after DPC sensitization. As to treatment: therapeutic diphenylcyclopropenone sensitization with weekly scalp DPC. The sample holds many counts of this clonotype. Its specificity is unknown. CDR1 is MNHNY, CDR2 SVGAGI, per germline (reference sequence). This CDR3 comprises 18 residues. Trimming removed 4 bases from V and 6 bases from J; junction bases left unmatched: 16. This sequence originates from a woman in her forties or fifties with alopecia areata. Some clones in this sample may be carry-over from other donors' samples. The chain joins TRBV6-6 to TRBJ2-3, with TRBD2 matching 10 bases. The sequencing used whole blood, collected in connection with sensitization to the hapten diphenylcyclopropenone (DPC). CDR3 DNA sequence: TGTGCCAGCAGTTCCTCTCGAAGGACTAGCGGAAAGGGGGATACGCAGTATTTT. It translates to CASSSSRRTSGKGDTQYF.